This T cell receptor (beta chain) was sequenced in a study of control samples from healthy donors and cancer patients. Between the trimmed V and J ends, which lost 0 bases and 4 bases, there was a span of 1 base. CDR1 SGHAT and CDR2 FQDESV come from the germline V gene (reference sequence). The CDR3 totals 12 residues. TCRdb's copy holds only in-frame clones and misses some; the assay was immunoSEQ multiplex PCR. The profile shows roughly 120,000 clones, about 95% of them singletons. The clonotype originates from a man between 25 and 39 years old in good health. The J gene is TRBJ2-1, the V gene TRBV11-1; no reliable D call. Source material: blood. CDR3 sequence (DNA): TGTGCCAGCAGCTTAGCGTACAATGAGCAGTTCTTC. This codes for CASSLAYNEQFF.